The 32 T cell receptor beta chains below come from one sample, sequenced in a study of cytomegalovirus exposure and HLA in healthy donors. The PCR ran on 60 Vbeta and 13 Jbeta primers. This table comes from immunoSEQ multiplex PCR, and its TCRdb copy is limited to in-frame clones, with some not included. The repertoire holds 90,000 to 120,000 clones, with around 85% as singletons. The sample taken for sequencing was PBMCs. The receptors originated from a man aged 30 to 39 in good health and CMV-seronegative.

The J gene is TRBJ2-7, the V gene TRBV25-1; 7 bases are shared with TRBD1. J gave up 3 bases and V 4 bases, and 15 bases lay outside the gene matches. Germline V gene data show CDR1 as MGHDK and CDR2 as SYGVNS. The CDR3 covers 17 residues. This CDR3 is CASSGRTGGGRYYEQYF. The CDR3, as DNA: TGTGCCAGCAGTGGGCGGACAGGCGGAGGACGGTACTACGAGCAGTACTTC.

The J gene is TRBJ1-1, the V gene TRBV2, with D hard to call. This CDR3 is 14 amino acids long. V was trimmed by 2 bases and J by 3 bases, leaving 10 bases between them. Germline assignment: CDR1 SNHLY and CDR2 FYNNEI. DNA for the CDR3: TGTGCCAGCAGTGAATTTCGTCGGGACACTGAAGCTTTCTTT. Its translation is CASSEFRRDTEAFF. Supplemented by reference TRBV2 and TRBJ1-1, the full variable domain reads EPEVTQTPSHQVTQMGQEVILRCVPISNHLYFYWYRQILGQKVEFLVSFYNNEISEKSEIFDDQFSVERPDGSNFTLKIRSTKLEDSAMYFCASSEFRRDTEAFFGQGTRLTVV.

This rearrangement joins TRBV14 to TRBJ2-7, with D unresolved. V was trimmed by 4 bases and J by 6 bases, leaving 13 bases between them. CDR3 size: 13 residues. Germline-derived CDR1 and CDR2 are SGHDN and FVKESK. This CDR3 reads CASSPGFLGEQYF. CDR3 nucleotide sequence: TGTGCCAGCAGCCCAGGCTTTCTCGGCGAGCAGTACTTC.

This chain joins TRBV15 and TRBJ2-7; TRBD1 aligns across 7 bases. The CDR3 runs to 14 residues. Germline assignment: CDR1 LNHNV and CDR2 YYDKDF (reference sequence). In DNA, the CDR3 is TGTGCGTGTTTAAGGGGGACAGAGTACTACGAGCAGTACTTC. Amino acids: CACLRGTEYYEQYF.

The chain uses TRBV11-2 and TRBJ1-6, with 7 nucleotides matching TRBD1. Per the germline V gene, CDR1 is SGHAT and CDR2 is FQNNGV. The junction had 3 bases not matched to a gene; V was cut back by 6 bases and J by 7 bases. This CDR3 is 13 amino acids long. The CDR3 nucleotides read TGTGCCAGCAGTGGGACAGTAAATTCACCCCTCCACTTT. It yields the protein CASSGTVNSPLHF.

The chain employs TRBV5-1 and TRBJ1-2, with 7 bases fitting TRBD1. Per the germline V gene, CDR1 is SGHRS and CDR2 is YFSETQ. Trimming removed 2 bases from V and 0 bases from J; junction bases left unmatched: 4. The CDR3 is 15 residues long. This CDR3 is CASSFEDRPNYGYTF. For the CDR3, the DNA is TGCGCCAGCAGCTTTGAGGACAGGCCTAACTATGGCTACACCTTC.

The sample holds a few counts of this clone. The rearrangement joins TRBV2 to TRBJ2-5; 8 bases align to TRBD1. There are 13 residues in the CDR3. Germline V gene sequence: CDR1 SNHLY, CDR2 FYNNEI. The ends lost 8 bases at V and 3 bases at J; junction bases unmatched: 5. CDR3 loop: CASADRAEETQYF. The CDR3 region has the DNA TGTGCCAGCGCGGACAGGGCGGAAGAGACCCAGTACTTC.

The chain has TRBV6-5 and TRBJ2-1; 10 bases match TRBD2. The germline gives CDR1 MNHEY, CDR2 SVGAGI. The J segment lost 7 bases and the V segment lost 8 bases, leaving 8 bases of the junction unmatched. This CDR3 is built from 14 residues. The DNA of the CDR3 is TGTGCCAGCGGACGAGCGGGGGGGCGGAATGAGCAGTTCTTC. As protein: CASGRAGGRNEQFF.

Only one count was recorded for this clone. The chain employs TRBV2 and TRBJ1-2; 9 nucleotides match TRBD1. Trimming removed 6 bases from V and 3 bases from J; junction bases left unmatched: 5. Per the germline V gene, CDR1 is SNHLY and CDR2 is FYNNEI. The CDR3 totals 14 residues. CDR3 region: CASRGTGWYYGYTF. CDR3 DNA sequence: TGTGCCAGCAGAGGGACAGGGTGGTACTATGGCTACACCTTC.

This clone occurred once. The CDR3 loop is CASSPRDSGGSSYEQYF. CDR3 nucleotides: TGTGCCAGCAGCCCCCGGGATAGCGGGGGGTCCTCCTACGAGCAGTACTTC. This rearrangement joins TRBV7-2 to TRBJ2-7; 10 bases align to TRBD2. V shed 5 bases and J 0 bases; nucleotides not matched to a gene: 10. This CDR3 is 17 amino acids long. Germline V gives CDR1 SGHTA, CDR2 FQGNSA.

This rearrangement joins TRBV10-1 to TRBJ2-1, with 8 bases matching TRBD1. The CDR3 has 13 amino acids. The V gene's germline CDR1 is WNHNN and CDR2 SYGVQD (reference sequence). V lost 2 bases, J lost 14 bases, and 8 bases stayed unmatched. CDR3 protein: CASSERVADREFF. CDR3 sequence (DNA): TGCGCCAGCAGTGAGAGGGTCGCGGACAGGGAGTTCTTC.

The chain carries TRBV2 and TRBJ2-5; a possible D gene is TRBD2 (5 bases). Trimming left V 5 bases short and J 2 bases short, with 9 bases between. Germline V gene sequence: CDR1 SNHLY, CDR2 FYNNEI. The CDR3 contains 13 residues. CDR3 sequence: CASSTSRQETQYF. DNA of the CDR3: TGTGCCAGCAGTACTAGTCGTCAAGAGACCCAGTACTTC.

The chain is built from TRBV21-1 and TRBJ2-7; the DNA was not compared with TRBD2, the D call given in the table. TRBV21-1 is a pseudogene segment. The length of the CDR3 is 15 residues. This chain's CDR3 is CASSKKVSDTYEQYF. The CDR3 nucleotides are TGTGCCAGCAGCAAAAAGGTTAGCGACACCTACGAGCAGTACTTC.

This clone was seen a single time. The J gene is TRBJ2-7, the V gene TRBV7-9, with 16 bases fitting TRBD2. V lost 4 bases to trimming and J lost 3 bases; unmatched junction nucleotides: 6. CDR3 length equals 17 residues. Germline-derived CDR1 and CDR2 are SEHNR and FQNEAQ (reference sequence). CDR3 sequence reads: CASSSGTSGGGDYEQYF. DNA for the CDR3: TGTGCCAGCAGCTCTGGGACTAGCGGGGGGGGTGACTACGAGCAGTACTTC.

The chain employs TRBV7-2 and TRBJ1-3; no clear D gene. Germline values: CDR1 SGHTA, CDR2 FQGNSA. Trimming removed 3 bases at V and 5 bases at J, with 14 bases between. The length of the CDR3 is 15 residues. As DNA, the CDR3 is TGTGCCAGCAGCTTTGACTGGGGAGGCCGAAACACCATATATTTT. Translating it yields CASSFDWGGRNTIYF.

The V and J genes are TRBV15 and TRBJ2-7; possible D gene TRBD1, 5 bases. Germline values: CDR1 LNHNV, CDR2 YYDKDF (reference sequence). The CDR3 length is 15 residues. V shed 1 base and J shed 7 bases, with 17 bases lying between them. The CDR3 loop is CATSRGADRLEEQYF. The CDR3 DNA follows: TGTGCCACCAGCAGAGGGGCAGACAGATTGGAAGAGCAGTACTTC.

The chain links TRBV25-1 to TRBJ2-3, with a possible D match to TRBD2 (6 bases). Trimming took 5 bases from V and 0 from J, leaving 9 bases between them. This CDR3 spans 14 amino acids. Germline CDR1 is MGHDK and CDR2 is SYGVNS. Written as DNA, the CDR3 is TGTGCCAGCAGTTTAGCGGAAAGCACAGATACGCAGTATTTT. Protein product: CASSLAESTDTQYF.

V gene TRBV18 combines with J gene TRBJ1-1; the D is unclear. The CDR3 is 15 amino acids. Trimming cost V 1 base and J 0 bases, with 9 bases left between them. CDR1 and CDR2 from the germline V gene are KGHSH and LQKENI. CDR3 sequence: CASSPLDILNTEAFF. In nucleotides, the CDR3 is TGTGCCAGCTCACCACTAGACATTTTGAACACTGAAGCTTTCTTT.

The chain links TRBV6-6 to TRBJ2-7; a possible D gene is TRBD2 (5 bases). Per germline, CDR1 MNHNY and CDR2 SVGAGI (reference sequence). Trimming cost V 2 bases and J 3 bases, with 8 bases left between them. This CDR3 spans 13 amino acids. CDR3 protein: CASSYPGDYEQYF. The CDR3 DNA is TGTGCCAGCAGTTACCCCGGGGACTACGAGCAGTACTTC.

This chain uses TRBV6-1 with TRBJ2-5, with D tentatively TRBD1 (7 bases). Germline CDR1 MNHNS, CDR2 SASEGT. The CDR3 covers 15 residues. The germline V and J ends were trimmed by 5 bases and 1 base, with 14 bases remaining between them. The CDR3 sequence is CASSRPRGVQETQYF. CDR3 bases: TGTGCCAGCAGTAGACCCAGGGGGGTCCAAGAGACCCAGTACTTC.

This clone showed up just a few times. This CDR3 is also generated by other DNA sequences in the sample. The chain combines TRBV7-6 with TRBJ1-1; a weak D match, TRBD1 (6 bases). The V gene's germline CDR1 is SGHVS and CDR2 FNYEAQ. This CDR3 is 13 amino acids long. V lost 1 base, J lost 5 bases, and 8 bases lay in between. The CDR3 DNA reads TGTGCCAGCAGCTTAGGGACAGCAACTGAAGCTTTCTTT. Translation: CASSLGTATEAFF. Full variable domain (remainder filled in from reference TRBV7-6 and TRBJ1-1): GAGVSQSPRYKVTKRGQDVALRCDPISGHVSLYWYRQALGQGPEFLTYFNYEAQQDKSGLPNDRFSAERPEGSISTLTIQRTEQRDSAMYRCASSLGTATEAFFGQGTRLTVV.

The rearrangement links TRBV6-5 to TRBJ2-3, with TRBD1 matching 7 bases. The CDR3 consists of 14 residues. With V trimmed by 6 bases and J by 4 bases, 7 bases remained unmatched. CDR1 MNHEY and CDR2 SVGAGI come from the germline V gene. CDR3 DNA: TGTGCCAGCAGACGACAGGGTAGGGCAGATACGCAGTATTTT. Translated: CASRRQGRADTQYF.

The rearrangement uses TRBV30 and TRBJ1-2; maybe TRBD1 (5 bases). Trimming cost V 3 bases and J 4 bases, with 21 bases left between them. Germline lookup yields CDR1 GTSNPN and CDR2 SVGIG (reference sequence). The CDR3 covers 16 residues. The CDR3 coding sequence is TGTGCCTGGAGAGACCGACAGACCCCCTTTTTCTATGGCTACACCTTC. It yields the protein CAWRDRQTPFFYGYTF.

Here the CDR3 reads CATSRDGRDTEGYTF. CDR3 nucleotides: TGTGCCACCAGCAGAGATGGTAGGGACACAGAGGGCTACACCTTC. The V and J genes are TRBV15 and TRBJ1-2; D is perhaps TRBD1 (6 bases). The germline gives CDR1 LNHNV, CDR2 YYDKDF (reference sequence). This CDR3 has 15 residues. V lost 0 bases, J lost 8 bases, and 16 bases lay in between. The full variable domain, completed using reference TRBV15 and TRBJ1-2, is DAMVIQNPRYQVTQFGKPVTLSCSQTLNHNVMYWYQQKSSQAPKLLFHYYDKDFNNEADTPDNFQSRRPNTSFCFLDIRSPGLGDTAMYLCATSRDGRDTEGYTFGSGTRLTVV.

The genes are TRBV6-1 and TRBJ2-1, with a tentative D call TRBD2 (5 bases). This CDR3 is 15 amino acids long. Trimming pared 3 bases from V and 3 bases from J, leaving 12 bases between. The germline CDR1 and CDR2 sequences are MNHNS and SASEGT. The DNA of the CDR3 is TGTGCCAGCAGTGAGCGACTGGGAGACTACAATGAGCAGTTCTTC. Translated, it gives CASSERLGDYNEQFF.

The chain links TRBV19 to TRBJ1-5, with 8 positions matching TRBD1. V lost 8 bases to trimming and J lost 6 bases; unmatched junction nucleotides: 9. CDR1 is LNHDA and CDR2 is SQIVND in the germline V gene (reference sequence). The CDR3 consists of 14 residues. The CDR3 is CASGTGGRGQPQHF. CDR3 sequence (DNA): TGTGCCAGTGGAACAGGGGGACGGGGTCAGCCCCAGCATTTT.

The CDR3 here is CASSAGTGNYEQYF. In nucleotides, the CDR3 is TGTGCCAGCAGCGCCGGGACAGGGAACTACGAGCAGTACTTC. V gene TRBV9 combines with J gene TRBJ2-7; 9 bases agree with TRBD1. The CDR3 contains 14 residues. With V trimmed by 3 bases and J by 3 bases, 4 bases remained unmatched. CDR1 and CDR2 (germline): SGDLS, YYNGEE.

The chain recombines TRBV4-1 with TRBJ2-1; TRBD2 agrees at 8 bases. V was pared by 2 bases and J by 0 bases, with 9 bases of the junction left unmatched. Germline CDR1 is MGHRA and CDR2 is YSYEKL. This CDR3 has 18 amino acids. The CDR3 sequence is CASSQSGLAGLSYNEQFF. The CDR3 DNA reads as TGCGCCAGCAGCCAATCGGGCCTAGCGGGTCTCTCCTACAATGAGCAGTTCTTC.

The CDR3 region has the DNA TGTGCCAGCAGCTTGATGCTAGCGGGAAGGTACGAGCAGTACTTC. This translates into CASSLMLAGRYEQYF. The chain is built from TRBV5-4 and TRBJ2-7; 9 bases are a match to TRBD2. Germline CDR1 reads SGHNT; CDR2 reads YYREEE (reference sequence). V shed 1 base, J shed 4 bases, and the junction held 6 bases outside the gene matches. There are 15 residues in the CDR3.

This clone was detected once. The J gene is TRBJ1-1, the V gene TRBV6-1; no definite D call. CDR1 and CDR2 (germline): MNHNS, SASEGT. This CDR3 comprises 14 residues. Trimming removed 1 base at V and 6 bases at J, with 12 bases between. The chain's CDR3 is CASSEVRGYAEAFF. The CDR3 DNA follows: TGTGCCAGCAGTGAAGTCCGAGGGTACGCTGAAGCTTTCTTT.

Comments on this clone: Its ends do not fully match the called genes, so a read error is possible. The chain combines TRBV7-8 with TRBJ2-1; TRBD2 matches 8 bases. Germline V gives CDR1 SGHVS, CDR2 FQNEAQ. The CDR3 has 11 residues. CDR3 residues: CASSSDGGGLF. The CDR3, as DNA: TGTGCCAGCAGCTCCGACGGGGGGGGACTCTTC.

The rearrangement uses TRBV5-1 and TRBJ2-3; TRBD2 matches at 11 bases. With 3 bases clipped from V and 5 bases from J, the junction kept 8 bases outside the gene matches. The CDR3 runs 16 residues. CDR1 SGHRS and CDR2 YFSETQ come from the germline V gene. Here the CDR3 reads CASSSIAGGHEDTQYF. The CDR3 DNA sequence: TGCGCCAGCAGCTCAATAGCGGGAGGGCATGAAGATACGCAGTATTTT.